Here is one T cell receptor beta chain with its context. What it binds is unknown. The PCR contained 60 Vbeta and 13 Jbeta primers. Clones were read by immunoSEQ multiplex PCR, and TCRdb kept only the in-frame ones, dropping some. The sample yields about 140,000 clones, 82% seen once. The sample is drawn from a study of cytomegalovirus exposure and HLA in healthy donors. Germline V lookup: CDR1 SGHRS, CDR2 YFSETQ. The length of the CDR3 is 15 residues. J was trimmed by 1 base and V by 1 base; bases with no gene match: 3. General observations from the study: It was confirmed in vitro that a few of the CMV-associated chains were specific for CMV antigens.

Material for sequencing was PBMCs. This sequence originates from a man between 18 and 29 years old in good health and CMV-seropositive. This chain joins TRBV5-1 and TRBJ1-1; 8 bases are shared with TRBD1. The DNA for the CDR3 is TGCGCCAGCAGCTTGCAGGGGGCGAGGAACACTGAAGCTTTCTTT. This codes for CASSLQGARNTEAFF.